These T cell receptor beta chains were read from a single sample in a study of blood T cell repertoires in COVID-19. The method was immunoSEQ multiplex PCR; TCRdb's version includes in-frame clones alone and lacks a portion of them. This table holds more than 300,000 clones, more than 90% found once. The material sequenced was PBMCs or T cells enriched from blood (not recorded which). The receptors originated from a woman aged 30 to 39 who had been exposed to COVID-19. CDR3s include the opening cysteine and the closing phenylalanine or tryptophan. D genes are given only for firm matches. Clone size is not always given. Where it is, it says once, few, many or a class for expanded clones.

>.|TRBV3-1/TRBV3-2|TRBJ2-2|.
TGTGCCAGCAGCCAAGGTCAGAACACCGGGGAGCTGTTTTTT
CASSQGQNTGELFF
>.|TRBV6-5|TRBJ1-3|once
TGTGCCAGCAGTTACCGTAAAGGGGCTGGAAACACCATATATTTT
CASSYRKGAGNTIYF
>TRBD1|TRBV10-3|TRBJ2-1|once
TGTGCCATCAGTGAGGAGCCCACAGGGGTGGATGAGCAGTTCTTC
CAISEEPTGVDEQFF
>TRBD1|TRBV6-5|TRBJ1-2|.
TGTGCCAGCAGTCTAATCCAGGGGGATGGCTACACCTTC
CASSLIQGDGYTF
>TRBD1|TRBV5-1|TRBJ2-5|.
TGCGCCAGCAGCAGTCAAACAGGGGCGGGAGAGACCCAGTACTTC
CASSSQTGAGETQYF
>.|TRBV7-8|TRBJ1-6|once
TGTGCCAGCAGGGTGACATCGACCAATTCACCCCTCCACTTT
CASRVTSTNSPLHF
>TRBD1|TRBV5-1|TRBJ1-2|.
TGCGCCAGCAGCTTTAGGACAGGGGGCGCATTGGATGGCTACACCTTC
CASSFRTGGALDGYTF
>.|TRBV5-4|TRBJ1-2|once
TGTGCCAGCAGCGAGACCCAGGCCCCCTATGGCTACACCTTC
CASSETQAPYGYTF
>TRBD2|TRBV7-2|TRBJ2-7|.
TGTGCCAGCAGCTTAGATTTTCGGGGGGGTGACGAGCAGTACTTC
CASSLDFRGGDEQYF
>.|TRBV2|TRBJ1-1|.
TGTGCCAGCAGTGCCGGGGAAGGAGCTTTCTTT
CASSAGEGAFF
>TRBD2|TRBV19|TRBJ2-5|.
TGTGCCAGTAGCAGTAAGCGGGGGGGACCTCAAGAGACCCAGTACTTC
CASSSKRGGPQETQYF
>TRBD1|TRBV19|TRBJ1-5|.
TGTGCCAGTAGTCCCCAGGGCACAGGGGATCAGCCCCAGCATTTT
CASSPQGTGDQPQHF
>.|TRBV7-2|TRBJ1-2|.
TGTGCCAGCAGCTTAGGGATAGGAGGCTATAACTATGGCTACACCTTC
CASSLGIGGYNYGYTF
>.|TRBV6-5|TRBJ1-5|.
TGTGCCAGCAGTTTTTCGGGGGGCAATCAGCCCCAGCATTTT
CASSFSGGNQPQHF
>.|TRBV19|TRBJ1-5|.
TGTGCCAGTAGTATATGGGTCGGGGATCAGCCCCAGCATTTT
CASSIWVGDQPQHF
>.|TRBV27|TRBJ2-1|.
TGTGCCAGCAGTTTAGGAGGGAGCTCCTACAATGAGCAGTTCTTC
CASSLGGSSYNEQFF
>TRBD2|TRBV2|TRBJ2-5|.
TGTGCCAGCAGTCTAACGTTAGCGGGGGGGCCAGAGACCCAGTACTTC
CASSLTLAGGPETQYF
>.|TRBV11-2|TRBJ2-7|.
TGTGCCAGCGGGGCCAATACCCCCTACGAGCAGTACTTC
CASGANTPYEQYF
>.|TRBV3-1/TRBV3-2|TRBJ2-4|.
TGTGCCAGCAGCCAAGTAACTAGCTGGAGCATTCAGTACTTC
CASSQVTSWSIQYF
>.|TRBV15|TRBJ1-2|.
TGTGCCACCGCTCAGGGGATTAACTATGGCTACACCTTC
CATAQGINYGYTF
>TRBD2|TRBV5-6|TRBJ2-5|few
TGTGCCAGCAGCTTGGGTAGCGGGGGGTCTCTCGGTACCCAGTACTTC
CASSLGSGGSLGTQYF
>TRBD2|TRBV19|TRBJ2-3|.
TGTGCCAGTAGTTCGACTAGCGGGGGGGCCACAGATACGCAGTATTTT
CASSSTSGGATDTQYF
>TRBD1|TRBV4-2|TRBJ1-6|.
TGTGCCAGCAGCCGGGACAGGCCGAATTCACCCCTCCACTTT
CASSRDRPNSPLHF
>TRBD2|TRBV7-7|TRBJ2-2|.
TGTGCCAGCAGCTTAGAGAGGGTCGCGGCGGGGGCCGGGGAGCTGTTTTTT
CASSLERVAAGAGELFF
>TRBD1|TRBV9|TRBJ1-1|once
TGTGCCAGCAGCGTTGGGGCGACAGGGGTGGACACTGAAGCTTTCTTT
CASSVGATGVDTEAFF
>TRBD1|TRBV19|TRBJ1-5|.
TGTGCCAGTAGTACCCAGACAGGGACCAATCAGCCCCAGCATTTT
CASSTQTGTNQPQHF
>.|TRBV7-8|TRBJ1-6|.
TGTGCCAGCAGCCCCAGGGGTAATCCAAGCTCCTATAATTCACCCCTCCACTTT
CASSPRGNPSSYNSPLHF
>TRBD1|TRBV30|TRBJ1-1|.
TGTGCCTGGAGTTTTCCGAAGACAGGGGGCAACACTGAAGCTTTCTTT
CAWSFPKTGGNTEAFF
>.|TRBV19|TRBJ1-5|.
TGTGCCAGTAGTATAGAGCGACAGCCCCAGCATTTT
CASSIERQPQHF
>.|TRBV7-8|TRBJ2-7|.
TGTGCCAGCAGCGACGGGTCCGCCCCCTACGAGCAGTACTTC
CASSDGSAPYEQYF
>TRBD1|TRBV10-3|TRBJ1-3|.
TGTGCCATCAGAGCAGGGGGCTCTGGAAACACCATATATTTT
CAIRAGGSGNTIYF
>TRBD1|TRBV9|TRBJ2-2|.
TGTGCCAGCAGCCCGGAGGACAGGGCCGCCGGGGAGCTGTTTTTT
CASSPEDRAAGELFF
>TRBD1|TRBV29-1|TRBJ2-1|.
TGCAGCGTTGAGGGGACAGGGCCCCGAAATGAGCAGTTCTTC
CSVEGTGPRNEQFF
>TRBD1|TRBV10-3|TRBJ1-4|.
TGTGCCATCAGTGAGGGACAGGGGGGTGAAAAACTGTTTTTT
CAISEGQGGEKLFF
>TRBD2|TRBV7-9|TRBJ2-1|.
TGTGCCAGCAACCGAGGACTAGGCTCCTACAATGAGCAGTTCTTC
CASNRGLGSYNEQFF
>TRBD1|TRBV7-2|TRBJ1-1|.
TGTGCCAGCAGCTTAGGGGACAGGGAGGCCACTGAAGCTTTCTTT
CASSLGDREATEAFF
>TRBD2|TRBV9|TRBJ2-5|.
TGTGCCAGCAGCGACAACGTTGTCGCGGGGGGGTACCAAGAGACCCAGTACTTC
CASSDNVVAGGYQETQYF
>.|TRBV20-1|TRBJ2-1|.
TGCAGTGCACTTACAGACAATGAGCAGTTCTTC
CSALTDNEQFF
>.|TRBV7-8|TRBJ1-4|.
TGTGCCAGCAGCCTCCAGGAGGCTAATGAAAAACTGTTTTTT
CASSLQEANEKLFF
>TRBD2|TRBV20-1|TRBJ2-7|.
TGCAGTGCTTCCGGGGGGTGGGAGCAGTACTTC
CSASGGWEQYF
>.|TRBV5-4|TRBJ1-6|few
TGTGCCAGCGGCAGGGGAAATTCACCCCTCCACTTT
CASGRGNSPLHF
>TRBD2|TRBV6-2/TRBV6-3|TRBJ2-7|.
TGTGCCAGCAGTTACTCGAGAATCATTAGCGGGGGGGCCTACGAGCAGTACTTC
CASSYSRIISGGAYEQYF
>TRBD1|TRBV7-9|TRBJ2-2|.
TGTGCCAGCAGCGCCTGGACAGGGGGCGATATCGGGGAGCTGTTTTTT
CASSAWTGGDIGELFF
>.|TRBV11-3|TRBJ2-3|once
TGTGCCAGCAGCGTGCGGGGTACAGATACGCAGTATTTT
CASSVRGTDTQYF
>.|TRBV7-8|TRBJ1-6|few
TGTGCCAGCAGCTTAAAGGTCGAGGGCAGCTCCTATAATTCACCCCTCCACTTT
CASSLKVEGSSYNSPLHF
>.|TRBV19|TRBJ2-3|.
TGTGCCAGTAGCCCCTTCGGGCTAGCTCTTTCCGGAGATACGCAGTATTTT
CASSPFGLALSGDTQYF
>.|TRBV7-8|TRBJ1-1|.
TGTGCCAGCAGCTTAGGGGGGGGTTGGAACACTGAAGCTTTCTTT
CASSLGGGWNTEAFF
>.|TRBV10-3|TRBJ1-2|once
TGTGCCATCAGGCCCCAGGGTTATGGCTACACCTTC
CAIRPQGYGYTF